The following is a T cell receptor beta chain sequence with its context. A multiplex PCR was run with 60 Vbeta primers and 13 Jbeta primers. Sequencing used immunoSEQ multiplex PCR; TCRdb keeps in-frame clones, though not all of them. Of about 120,000 clones in the sample, approximately 80% were seen once. This entry is derived from a study of cytomegalovirus exposure and HLA in healthy donors. Across the study: Approximately 77 million unique TCRs from HLA-typed donors were held in an early release of data.

Between the trimmed V and J ends, which lost 5 bases and 6 bases, there was a span of 19 bases. Germline assignment: CDR1 KGHSH and CDR2 LQKENI. The CDR3 spans 15 residues. This TCR was recovered from a man aged 35-49 years in good health and CMV-seropositive. The sample consisted of PBMCs. The J gene is TRBJ1-1, the V gene TRBV18; possible D gene TRBD1, 5 bases. The CDR3 sequence: CASSSTMQGRAEAFF. CDR3 nucleotides: TGTGCCAGCTCATCAACGATGCAGGGTCGAGCTGAAGCTTTCTTT.